One sample yielded the 12 T cell receptor beta chains listed below, sequenced in a study of T-cell memory formation after mild COVID-19. TCRdb reprocessed the 5' RACE reads with MiXCR, giving one entry per CDR3 protein. The data contain 200,000 or so distinct CDR3 sequences, around 19% of them singletons. Sequenced sample: PBMCs or a T cell subset sorted from them (not recorded which). These TCRs come from an adult woman who had mild COVID-19 (a few samples of this study predate the infection). Cell type and time point are not known.

This clonotype is a singleton in its sample. V usage is TRBV12-3 or TRBV12-4 and J usage is TRBJ2-1, with 9 bases that match TRBD1. The CDR3 covers 16 residues. The J segment lost 6 bases and the V segment lost 6 bases, leaving 12 bases of the junction unmatched. The CDR3 DNA is TGTGCCAGCAGCTCGACAGGGGGTTGGGTACGCAATGAGCAGTTCTTC. Translation gives CASSSTGGWVRNEQFF.

The V and J genes are TRBV5-1 and TRBJ2-1; D uncertain. V was cut by 2 bases and J by 1 base, with 4 bases left in between. The CDR3 totals 13 residues. Germline CDR1 reads SGHRS; CDR2 reads YFSETQ. The CDR3 DNA follows: TGCGCCAGCAGCTTAACTTCCTACAATGAGCAGTTCTTC. This translates into CASSLTSYNEQFF.

This clonotype has just a few counts. The chain is built from TRBV5-5 and TRBJ1-2; D is uncertain. CDR3 length: 15 residues. V was pared by 2 bases and J by 4 bases, with 15 bases between. In germline, CDR1 is SGHKS, CDR2 YYEKEE (reference sequence). In nucleotides, the CDR3 is TGTGCCAGCAGCTTAAATAGGGTGGGCACCTATGGCTACACCTTC. Encoded protein: CASSLNRVGTYGYTF.

This rearrangement joins TRBV2 to TRBJ1-6, with 8 bases lining up with TRBD1. CDR3 length: 16 residues. V lost 6 bases, J lost 5 bases, and 9 bases stayed unmatched. CDR1 and CDR2 (germline): SNHLY, FYNNEI. CDR3 loop: CASSLQGVKHNSPLHF. DNA for the CDR3: TGTGCCAGCAGCCTACAGGGGGTTAAACATAATTCACCCCTCCACTTT.

The genes are TRBV5-5 and TRBJ2-5; 13 bases are shared with TRBD2. Germline V gene data show CDR1 as SGHKS and CDR2 as YYEKEE (reference sequence). Germline trimming cut 2 bases from V and 3 bases from J; bases unmatched to any gene: 10. The CDR3 extends over 18 amino acids. This CDR3 reads CASSFRLAGGISEETQYF. In DNA form, the CDR3 reads TGTGCCAGCAGCTTCAGACTAGCGGGGGGAATTTCGGAAGAGACCCAGTACTTC.

This clonotype was seen only once. The chain joins TRBV15 to TRBJ2-3, with D perhaps matching TRBD1 (5 bases). Germline CDR1 is LNHNV and CDR2 is YYDKDF (reference sequence). V dropped 1 base and J dropped 2 bases, with 13 bases sitting between them. CDR3 length: 16 amino acids. CDR3: CATSRGGRAATDTQYF. In nucleotides, the CDR3 is TGTGCCACCAGCAGAGGGGGCAGGGCAGCCACAGATACGCAGTATTTT.

The chain combines TRBV5-1 with TRBJ2-3; D ambiguous. Deletions cut 4 bases from V and 0 bases from J, with 12 bases between. The CDR3 is 15 residues long. Germline V gene lookup returns CDR1 SGHRS and CDR2 YFSETQ. The CDR3 spells CASSLRMGSTDTQYF. The CDR3 nucleotides read TGCGCCAGCAGCCTGAGAATGGGGAGCACAGATACGCAGTATTTT. Together with reference TRBV5-1 and TRBJ2-3, the CDR3 gives the full variable domain: KAGVTQTPRYLIKTRGQQVTLSCSPISGHRSVSWYQQTPGQGLQFLFEYFSETQRNKGNFPGRFSGRQFSNSRSEMNVSTLELGDSALYLCASSLRMGSTDTQYFGPGTRLTVL.

This clonotype has only a few counts. The J gene is TRBJ2-7, the V gene TRBV5-1; D may be TRBD1 or TRBD2 (6 bases each). V dropped 4 bases and J dropped 4 bases, with 18 bases sitting between them. Germline CDR1 is SGHRS and CDR2 is YFSETQ. This CDR3 comprises 15 residues. CDR3 nucleotides: TGCGCCAGCAGCCTGGTGGGGGGCTCATTTTACGAGCAGTACTTC. As protein: CASSLVGGSFYEQYF.

Only a few counts were recorded for this clonotype. The rearrangement uses TRBV30 and TRBJ1-5; D is perhaps TRBD1 (6 bases). CDR1 is GTSNPN, CDR2 SVGIG, per germline (reference sequence). CDR3 length: 15 residues. Trimming stripped 2 bases from V and 4 bases from J, with 15 bases between. CDR3 residues: CAWSLSRGWNQPQHF. As DNA, the CDR3 is TGTGCCTGGAGTTTGTCCAGGGGTTGGAATCAGCCCCAGCATTTT.

The table lists this clonotype with a few counts. The rearrangement links TRBV20-1 to TRBJ1-3, with D uncertain. V lost 0 bases and J lost 5, with 2 bases in between. The CDR3 runs 11 residues. Germline-derived CDR1 and CDR2 are DFQATT and SNEGSKA (reference sequence). CDR3 protein: CSARDRNTIYF. CDR3 bases: TGCAGTGCTAGAGATCGAAACACCATATATTTT.

This clonotype was picked up a small number of times. CDR3 sequence (DNA): TGTGCCAGCAGCGCCCGGCCCCTTAGCGGGGGGAACCAAGAGACCCAGTACTTC. Protein: CASSARPLSGGNQETQYF. The chain carries TRBV9 and TRBJ2-5; 10 bases match TRBD2. J gave up 0 bases and V 3 bases, and 11 bases lay outside the gene matches. The CDR3 is 18 residues long. CDR1 and CDR2 from the germline V gene are SGDLS and YYNGEE.

The sample holds a few counts of this clonotype. The chain has TRBV5-1 and TRBJ2-1; perhaps TRBD2 as D (6 bases). CDR3 length equals 16 residues. Trimming took 3 bases from V and 4 from J, leaving 17 bases between them. Germline CDR1 SGHRS, CDR2 YFSETQ. This CDR3 is CASSSNFRRGYNEQFF. The CDR3 bases are TGCGCCAGCAGCTCGAATTTTAGGAGGGGTTACAATGAGCAGTTCTTC. The whole variable domain, remainder taken from reference TRBV5-1 and TRBJ2-1, is KAGVTQTPRYLIKTRGQQVTLSCSPISGHRSVSWYQQTPGQGLQFLFEYFSETQRNKGNFPGRFSGRQFSNSRSEMNVSTLELGDSALYLCASSSNFRRGYNEQFFGPGTRLTVL.